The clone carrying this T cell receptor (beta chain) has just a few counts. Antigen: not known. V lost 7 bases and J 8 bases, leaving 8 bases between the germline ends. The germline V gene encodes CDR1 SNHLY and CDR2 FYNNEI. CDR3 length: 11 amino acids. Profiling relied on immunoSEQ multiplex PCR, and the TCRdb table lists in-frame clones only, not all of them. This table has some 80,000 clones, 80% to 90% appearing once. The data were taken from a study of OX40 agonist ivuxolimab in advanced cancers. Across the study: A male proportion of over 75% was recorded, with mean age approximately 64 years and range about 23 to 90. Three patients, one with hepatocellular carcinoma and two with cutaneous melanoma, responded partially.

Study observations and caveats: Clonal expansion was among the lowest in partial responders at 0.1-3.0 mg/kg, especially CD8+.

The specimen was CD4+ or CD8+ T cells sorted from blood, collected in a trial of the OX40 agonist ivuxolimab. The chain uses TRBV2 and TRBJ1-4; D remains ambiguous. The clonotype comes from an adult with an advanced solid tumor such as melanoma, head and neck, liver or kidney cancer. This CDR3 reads CASTGREKLFF. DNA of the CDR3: TGTGCCAGCACTGGTAGGGAAAAACTGTTTTTT.